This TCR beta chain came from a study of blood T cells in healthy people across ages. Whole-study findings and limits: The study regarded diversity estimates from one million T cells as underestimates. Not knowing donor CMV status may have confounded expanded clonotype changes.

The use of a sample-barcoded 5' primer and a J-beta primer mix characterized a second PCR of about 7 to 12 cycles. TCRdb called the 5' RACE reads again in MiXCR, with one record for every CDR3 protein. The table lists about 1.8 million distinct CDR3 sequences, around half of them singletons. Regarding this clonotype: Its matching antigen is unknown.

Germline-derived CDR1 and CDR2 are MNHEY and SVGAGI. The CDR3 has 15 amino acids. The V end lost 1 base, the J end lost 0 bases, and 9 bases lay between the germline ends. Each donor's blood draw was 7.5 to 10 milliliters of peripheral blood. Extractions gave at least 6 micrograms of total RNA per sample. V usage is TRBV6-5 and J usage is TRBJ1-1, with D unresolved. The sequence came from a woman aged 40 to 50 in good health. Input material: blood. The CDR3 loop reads CASSYLSDMNTEAFF. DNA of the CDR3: TGTGCCAGCAGTTACTTGTCGGATATGAACACTGAAGCTTTCTTT.